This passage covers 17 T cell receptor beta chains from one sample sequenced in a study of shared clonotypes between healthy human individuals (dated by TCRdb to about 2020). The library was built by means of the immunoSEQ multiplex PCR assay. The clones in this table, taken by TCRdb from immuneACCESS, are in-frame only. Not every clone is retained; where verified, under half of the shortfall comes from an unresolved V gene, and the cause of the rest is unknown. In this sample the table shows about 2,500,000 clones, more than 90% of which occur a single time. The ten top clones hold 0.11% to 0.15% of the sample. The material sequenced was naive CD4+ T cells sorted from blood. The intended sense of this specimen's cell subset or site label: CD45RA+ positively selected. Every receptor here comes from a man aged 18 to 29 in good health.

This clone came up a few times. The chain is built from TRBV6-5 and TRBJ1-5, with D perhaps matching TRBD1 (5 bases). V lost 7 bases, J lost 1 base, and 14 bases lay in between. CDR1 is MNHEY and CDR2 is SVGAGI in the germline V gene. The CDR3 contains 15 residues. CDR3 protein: CASTPTRQSNQPQHF. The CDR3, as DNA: TGTGCCAGCACCCCCACCAGACAGAGCAATCAGCCCCAGCATTTT.

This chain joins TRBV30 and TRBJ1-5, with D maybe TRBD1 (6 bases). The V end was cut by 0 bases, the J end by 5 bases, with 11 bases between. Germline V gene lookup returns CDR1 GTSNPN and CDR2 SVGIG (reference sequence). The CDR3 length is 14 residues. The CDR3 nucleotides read TGTGCCTGGAGTGTACGGTCAGGGGATCAGCCCCAGCATTTT. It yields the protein CAWSVRSGDQPQHF.

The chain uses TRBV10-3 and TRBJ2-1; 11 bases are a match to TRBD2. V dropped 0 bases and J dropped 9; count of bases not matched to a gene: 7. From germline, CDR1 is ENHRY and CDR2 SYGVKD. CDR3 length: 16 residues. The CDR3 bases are TGTGCCATCAGTGAGTCGATAGCGGGAGGGCCGATTGAGCAGTTCTTC. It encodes CAISESIAGGPIEQFF.

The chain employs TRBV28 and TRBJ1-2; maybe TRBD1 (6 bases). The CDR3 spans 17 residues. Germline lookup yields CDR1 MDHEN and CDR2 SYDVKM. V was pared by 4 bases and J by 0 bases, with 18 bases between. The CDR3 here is CASSSQGAPSANYGYTF. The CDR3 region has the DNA TGTGCCAGCAGTTCACAGGGTGCACCCTCAGCTAACTATGGCTACACCTTC.

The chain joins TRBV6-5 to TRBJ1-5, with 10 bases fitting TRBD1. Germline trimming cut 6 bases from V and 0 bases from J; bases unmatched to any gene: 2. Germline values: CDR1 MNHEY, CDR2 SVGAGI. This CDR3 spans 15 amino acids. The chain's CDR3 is CASRRDRGSNQPQHF. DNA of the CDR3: TGTGCCAGCAGGAGGGACAGGGGTAGCAATCAGCCCCAGCATTTT.

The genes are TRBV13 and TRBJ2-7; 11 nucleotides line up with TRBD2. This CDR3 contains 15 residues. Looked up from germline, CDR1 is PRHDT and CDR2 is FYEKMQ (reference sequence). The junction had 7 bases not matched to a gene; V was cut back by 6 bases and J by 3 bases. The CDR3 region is CASSSGLAEDYEQYF. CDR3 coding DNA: TGTGCCAGCAGTTCGGGACTAGCGGAGGACTACGAGCAGTACTTC.

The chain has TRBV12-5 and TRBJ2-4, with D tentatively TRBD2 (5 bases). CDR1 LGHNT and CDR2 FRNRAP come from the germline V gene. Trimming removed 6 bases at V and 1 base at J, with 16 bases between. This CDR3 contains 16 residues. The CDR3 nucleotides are TGTGCTAGTGGACCTGGGTTTGACTACGCCAAAAACATTCAGTACTTC. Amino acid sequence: CASGPGFDYAKNIQYF.

The chain's CDR3 is CASSFAKVGTGELFF. CDR3 in DNA: TGTGCCAGCAGCTTCGCGAAAGTTGGGACCGGGGAGCTGTTTTTT. The rearrangement links TRBV7-8 to TRBJ2-2; D remains unclear. Germline CDR1 SGHVS, CDR2 FQNEAQ. V lost 3 bases, J lost 5 bases, and 13 bases lay in between. This CDR3 is built from 15 residues.

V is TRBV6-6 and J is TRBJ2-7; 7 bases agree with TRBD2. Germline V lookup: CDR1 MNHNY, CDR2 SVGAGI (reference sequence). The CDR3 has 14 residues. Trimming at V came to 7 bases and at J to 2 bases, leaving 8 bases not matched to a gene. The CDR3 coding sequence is TGTGCCAGCAACCCCCCTAGCGGAACCTACGAGCAGTACTTC. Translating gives CASNPPSGTYEQYF.

CDR3 region: CASSLDSQGLSGANVLTF. The CDR3 DNA reads TGCGCCAGCAGCTTGGATAGTCAGGGACTCTCTGGGGCCAACGTCCTGACTTTC. The V call is TRBV5-1, the J call TRBJ2-6, with a possible D match to TRBD2 (6 bases). The CDR3 has 18 residues. The V gene lost 0 bases and the J gene lost 0 bases, with 13 bases spanning the gap. Germline V gene sequence: CDR1 SGHRS, CDR2 YFSETQ.

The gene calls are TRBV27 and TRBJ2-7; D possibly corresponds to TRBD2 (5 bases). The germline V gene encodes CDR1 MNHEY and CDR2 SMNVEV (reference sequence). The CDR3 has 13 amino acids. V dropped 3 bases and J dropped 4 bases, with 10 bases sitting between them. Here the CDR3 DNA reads TGTGCCAGCAGTTTTCGCTGGGAGTACGAGCAGTACTTC. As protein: CASSFRWEYEQYF.

This CDR3 is CSARSLGGLGQYF. Here the CDR3 DNA reads TGCAGCGCCCGCTCTTTAGGGGGCCTCGGGCAGTACTTC. The chain links TRBV29-1 to TRBJ2-7, with 7 positions matching TRBD1. Germline V gene data show CDR1 as SQVTM and CDR2 as ANQGSEA. V lost 7 bases to trimming and J lost 9 bases; unmatched junction nucleotides: 15. The CDR3 is 13 amino acids.

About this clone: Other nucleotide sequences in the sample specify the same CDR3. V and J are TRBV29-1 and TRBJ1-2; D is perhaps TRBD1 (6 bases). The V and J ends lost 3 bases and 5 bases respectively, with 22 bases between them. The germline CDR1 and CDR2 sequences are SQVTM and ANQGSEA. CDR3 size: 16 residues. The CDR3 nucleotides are TGCAGCGTTGAGGGAACAGGGAGGGATTCCCTATATGGCTACACCTTC. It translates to CSVEGTGRDSLYGYTF.

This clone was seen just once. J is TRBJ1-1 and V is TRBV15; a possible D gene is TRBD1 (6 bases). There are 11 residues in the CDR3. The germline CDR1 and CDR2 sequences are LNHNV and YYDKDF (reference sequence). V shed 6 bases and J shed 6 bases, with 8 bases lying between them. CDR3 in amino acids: CATRGHSEAFF. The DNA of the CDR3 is TGTGCCACCAGGGGACACTCTGAAGCTTTCTTT.

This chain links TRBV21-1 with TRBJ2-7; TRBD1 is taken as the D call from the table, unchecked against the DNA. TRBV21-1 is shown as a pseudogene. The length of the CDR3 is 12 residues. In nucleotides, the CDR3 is TGTGCCAGCAGCCACGCCGCAGGGGAGCAGTACTTC. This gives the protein CASSHAAGEQYF.

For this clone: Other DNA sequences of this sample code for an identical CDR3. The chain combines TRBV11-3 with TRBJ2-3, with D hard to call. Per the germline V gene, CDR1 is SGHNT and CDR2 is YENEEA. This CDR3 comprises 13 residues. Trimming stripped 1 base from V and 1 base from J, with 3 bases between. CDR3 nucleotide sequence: TGTGCCAGCAGCTTAGGAGGCACAGATACGCAGTATTTT. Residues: CASSLGGTDTQYF.

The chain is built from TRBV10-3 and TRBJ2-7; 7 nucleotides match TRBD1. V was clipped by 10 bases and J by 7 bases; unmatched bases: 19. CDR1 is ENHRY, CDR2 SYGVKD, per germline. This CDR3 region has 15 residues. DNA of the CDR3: TGTGCCACAAAAGGGGCTACCGGGACAGCTTATGAGCAGTACTTC. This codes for CATKGATGTAYEQYF.